Listed here are 27 T cell receptor beta chains from one sample, sequenced in a study of OX40 agonist ivuxolimab in advanced cancers. Sequencing used immunoSEQ multiplex PCR; TCRdb keeps in-frame clones, though not all of them. This repertoire shows approximately 71,000 clones, 84% found once; its top ten account for around 0.8%. The specimen was CD4+ or CD8+ T cells sorted from blood, collected in a trial of the OX40 agonist ivuxolimab. The source is an adult with an advanced solid tumor such as melanoma, head and neck, liver or kidney cancer.

This clone was seen more than once but under ten times. The chain has TRBV28 and TRBJ2-4, with D perhaps assigned TRBD1 or TRBD2 (5 bases each). This CDR3 is 13 amino acids long. The V gene lost 5 bases and the J gene lost 10 bases, with 15 bases spanning the gap. Germline loops: CDR1 MDHEN, CDR2 SYDVKM. DNA of the CDR3: TGTGCCAGCAGTGATCCTGGGACGTGGATTCAGTACTTC. As protein: CASSDPGTWIQYF.

A few counts support this clone. This chain connects TRBV5-4 to TRBJ2-2, with 8 bases identical to TRBD1. The CDR3 covers 16 residues. Trimming at V came to 0 bases and at J to 0 bases, leaving 1 base not matched to a gene. From germline, CDR1 is SGHNT and CDR2 YYREEE (reference sequence). DNA for the CDR3: TGTGCCAGCAGCTTGGCACAGGGGGCGAACACCGGGGAGCTGTTTTTT. This translates into CASSLAQGANTGELFF.

This clone was counted only a few times. The CDR3 reads CASSDRTGGDTQYF. In DNA form, the CDR3 reads TGTGCCAGCAGTGACCGGACAGGGGGAGATACGCAGTATTTT. The chain carries TRBV6-5 and TRBJ2-3; 10 nucleotides align to TRBD1. Looked up from germline, CDR1 is MNHEY and CDR2 is SVGAGI. The CDR3 is 14 amino acids. Trimming cost V 5 bases and J 5 bases; bases outside gene matches: 4.

The chain employs TRBV4-3 and TRBJ1-1, with D possibly TRBD1 on 5 matching bases. The CDR3 extends over 15 amino acids. V was cut by 1 base and J by 5 bases, with 14 bases left in between. Germline lookup yields CDR1 LGHNA and CDR2 YSLEER. The CDR3 is CASSQGVRQWTEAFF. The CDR3, as DNA: TGCGCCAGCAGCCAAGGGGTTAGACAGTGGACTGAAGCTTTCTTT.

This chain joins TRBV13 and TRBJ1-2, with 11 bases identical to TRBD1. After removal of 4 bases from V and 5 bases from J, the junction contained 6 bases not matched to a gene. The CDR3 is 15 residues long. Germline CDR1 PRHDT, CDR2 FYEKMQ (reference sequence). As DNA, the CDR3 is TGTGCCAGCAGCTCTGCCGGGACAGGGGGATATGGCTACACCTTC. Residues: CASSSAGTGGYGYTF. Based on the CDR3 plus reference TRBV13 and TRBJ1-2, the full variable domain is AAGVIQSPRHLIKEKRETATLKCYPIPRHDTVYWYQQGPGQDPQFLISFYEKMQSDKGSIPDRFSAQQFSDYHSELNMSSLELGDSALYFCASSSAGTGGYGYTFGSGTRLTVV.

The rearrangement links TRBV5-4 to TRBJ1-1; 9 bases are shared with TRBD1. CDR1 SGHNT and CDR2 YYREEE come from the germline V gene (reference sequence). This CDR3 comprises 15 residues. V shed 0 bases and J 4 bases; nucleotides not matched to a gene: 4. CDR3 DNA: TGTGCCAGCAGCTTGGACAGGGGGCGCAGCACTGAAGCTTTCTTT. It yields the protein CASSLDRGRSTEAFF.

J is TRBJ2-7 and V is TRBV5-6; 10 nucleotides align to TRBD1. The germline V gene encodes CDR1 SGHDT and CDR2 YYEEEE. J was trimmed by 2 bases and V by 3 bases; bases with no gene match: 2. The length of the CDR3 is 14 residues. CDR3 loop: CASSSTGGTYEQYF. The CDR3, as DNA: TGTGCCAGCAGCTCGACAGGGGGCACCTACGAGCAGTACTTC.

This clone has a handful of counts. This rearrangement joins TRBV28 to TRBJ1-2; possibly TRBD1 for D (6 bases). Trimming cost V 7 bases and J 8 bases, with 23 bases left between them. Per germline, CDR1 MDHEN and CDR2 SYDVKM. The CDR3 is 15 residues long. The CDR3: CASIVATGRFRGYTF. The CDR3 region has the DNA TGTGCCAGCATAGTTGCGACAGGCCGGTTTCGGGGCTACACCTTC.

The chain couples TRBV18 to TRBJ2-2, with D perhaps assigned TRBD1 or TRBD2 (5 bases each). The V end was cut by 3 bases, the J end by 8 bases, with 13 bases between. The CDR3 has 14 amino acids. Germline V gene data show CDR1 as KGHSH and CDR2 as LQKENI. The CDR3 nucleotides read TGTGCCAGCTCACCGGGGACGGAGGAGGGGGAGCTGTTTTTT. It is translated as CASSPGTEEGELFF.

CDR3 sequence (DNA): TGTGCCAGCAGCTTAGCCGCTTCTCCCGGGACTAGCGGATACACAGATACGCAGTATTTT. Protein sequence: CASSLAASPGTSGYTDTQYF. The rearrangement joins TRBV7-6 to TRBJ2-3; TRBD2 matches at 11 bases. V lost 0 bases, J lost 2 bases, and 13 bases stayed unmatched. There are 20 residues in the CDR3. Germline V CDR1 and CDR2: SGHVS, FNYEAQ.

The rearrangement uses TRBV10-3 and TRBJ2-3; TRBD2 agrees at 13 bases. The CDR3 totals 17 residues. The germline CDR1 and CDR2 sequences are ENHRY and SYGVKD. V trimming: 0 bases; J trimming: 5 bases; junction bases outside the gene matches: 5. The CDR3 protein is CAISESTSGGARDTQYF. The DNA of the CDR3 is TGTGCCATCAGTGAGTCCACTAGCGGGGGGGCCAGAGATACGCAGTATTTT.

The gene calls are TRBV4-1 and TRBJ2-5, with 10 bases that match TRBD2. There are 16 residues in the CDR3. The V segment lost 1 base and the J segment 5 bases; nucleotides outside the gene matches: 7. Germline V CDR1 and CDR2: MGHRA, YSYEKL. CDR3 DNA sequence: TGCGCCAGCAGCCAAGGTGAGCGGGAGGGCCGTGAGACCCAGTACTTC. Its translation is CASSQGEREGRETQYF.

The genes are TRBV19 and TRBJ2-7; D might be TRBD1 (5 bases). The germline V gene encodes CDR1 LNHDA and CDR2 SQIVND (reference sequence). CDR3 length: 14 amino acids. V was clipped by 6 bases and J by 4 bases, with 16 bases between them. CDR3 sequence reads: CASSRNRNIYEQYF. Written as DNA, the CDR3 is TGTGCCAGTAGCAGGAACAGGAATATTTACGAGCAGTACTTC.

The DNA of the CDR3 is TGCGCCAGCAGCCAGTTCACGACAGCGGGGGGACGGGGGGCCAAAAACATTCAGTACTTC. Amino acid sequence: CASSQFTTAGGRGAKNIQYF. The rearrangement joins TRBV4-1 to TRBJ2-4, with 9 bases lining up with TRBD2. The germline gives CDR1 MGHRA, CDR2 YSYEKL. This CDR3 region has 20 residues. After removal of 3 bases from V and 1 base from J, the junction contained 16 bases not matched to a gene.

This clone came up once. The junction does not match germline at one end; this may be a read error. V is TRBV9 and J is TRBJ2-7; TRBD1 agrees at 9 bases. The germline CDR1 and CDR2 sequences are SGDLS and YYNGEE. This CDR3 is built from 14 residues. The CDR3: CTSSVYGTGSEQYF. The CDR3 region has the DNA TGTACCAGCAGCGTATACGGGACAGGGAGCGAGCAGTACTTC.

This clone was detected once. The gene calls are TRBV5-6 and TRBJ1-2, with unresolved D. The CDR3 consists of 14 residues. Trimming stripped 2 bases from V and 3 bases from J, with 11 bases between. CDR1 and CDR2 from the germline V gene are SGHDT and YYEEEE. CDR3 in DNA: TGTGCCAGCAGCTTTAGAGGCAATGACTATGGCTACACCTTC. Translating gives CASSFRGNDYGYTF.

This clone was counted between two and nine times. V and J are TRBV30 and TRBJ2-7; D tentatively fits TRBD1 or TRBD2 (6 bases each). The length of the CDR3 is 15 residues. Germline CDR1 GTSNPN, CDR2 SVGIG (reference sequence). V was pared by 2 bases and J by 0 bases, with 14 bases between. The CDR3 sequence is CAWSTLGGDSYEQYF. The CDR3 DNA reads as TGTGCCTGGAGTACCCTGGGGGGCGACTCCTACGAGCAGTACTTC.

V gene TRBV29-1 combines with J gene TRBJ1-5, with 8 bases that match TRBD1. This CDR3 spans 14 amino acids. Per germline, CDR1 SQVTM and CDR2 ANQGSEA. V shed 6 bases, J shed 4 bases, and the junction held 8 bases outside the gene matches. CDR3 in DNA: TGCAGCGTGGCAACAGGGGGTGGAAATCAGCCCCAGCATTTT. Translation: CSVATGGGNQPQHF.

This chain joins TRBV15 and TRBJ2-7; D gene unclear. The germline gives CDR1 LNHNV, CDR2 YYDKDF (reference sequence). Trimming shortened V by 0 bases and J by 4 bases, and 10 bases separated the two germline ends. The CDR3 loop spans 14 amino acids. CDR3 sequence (DNA): TGTGCCACCAGCAGAGACAAGGTTTCTTACGAGCAGTACTTC. This gives the protein CATSRDKVSYEQYF.

The J gene is TRBJ2-7, the V gene TRBV29-1, with TRBD2 matching over 10 bases. V was pared by 3 bases and J by 6 bases, with 11 bases of the junction left unmatched. The CDR3 is 15 amino acids. Germline V gene sequence: CDR1 SQVTM, CDR2 ANQGSEA. For the CDR3, the DNA is TGCAGCGTTGAGGCCCCCGCTAGCGGGAGCGGCGAGCAGTACTTC. It is translated as CSVEAPASGSGEQYF.

The chain recombines TRBV6-1 with TRBJ1-4; D may be TRBD1 (5 bases). CDR1 and CDR2 from the germline V gene are MNHNS and SASEGT. Trimming cost V 8 bases and J 5 bases, with 12 bases left between them. The CDR3 is made up of 13 amino acids. CDR3 in amino acids: CASGGFFNEKLFF. DNA of the CDR3: TGTGCCAGCGGGGGGTTCTTCAATGAAAAACTGTTTTTT.

This clone was observed once. The chain joins TRBV7-8 to TRBJ2-2; no definite D call. In germline, CDR1 is SGHVS, CDR2 FQNEAQ. Trimming took 1 base from V and 1 from J, leaving 7 bases between them. The CDR3 has 15 amino acids. In nucleotides, the CDR3 is TGTGCCAGCAGCTTAGGGTTTAAGAACACCGGGGAGCTGTTTTTT. The encoded protein is CASSLGFKNTGELFF.

The chain employs TRBV19 and TRBJ1-5, with D unclear. Per the germline V gene, CDR1 is LNHDA and CDR2 is SQIVND (reference sequence). The ends were cut back, 3 bases at V and 6 bases at J, with 18 bases in the middle. The CDR3 runs to 16 residues. Here the CDR3 reads CASSISSGSSRQPQHF. CDR3 DNA: TGTGCCAGTAGTATTTCCTCAGGATCCTCCCGTCAGCCCCAGCATTTT. The whole variable domain, filled in from reference TRBV19 and TRBJ1-5, reads DGGITQSPKYLFRKEGQNVTLSCEQNLNHDAMYWYRQDPGQGLRLIYYSQIVNDFQKGDIAEGYSVSREKKESFPLTVTSAQKNPTAFYLCASSISSGSSRQPQHFGDGTRLSIL.

This chain joins TRBV30 and TRBJ1-2, with D possibly being TRBD1 (6 bases). This CDR3 has 12 residues. From germline, CDR1 is GTSNPN and CDR2 SVGIG (reference sequence). With 5 bases removed from V and 4 bases from J, the gap between germline ends came to 11 bases. In DNA, the CDR3 is TGTGCCTGGGCAGACAGGTCCTATGGCTACACCTTC. Translated, it gives CAWADRSYGYTF.

The chain links TRBV6-6 to TRBJ1-1; D may be TRBD1 (5 bases). The ends were cut back, 2 bases at V and 2 bases at J, with 12 bases in the middle. The length of the CDR3 is 15 residues. Germline V CDR1 and CDR2: MNHNY, SVGAGI (reference sequence). Here the CDR3 reads CASSYRRDFNTEAFF. DNA for the CDR3: TGTGCCAGCAGTTACCGCCGGGACTTCAACACTGAAGCTTTCTTT.

The chain recombines TRBV6-1 with TRBJ2-2; TRBD1 matches 9 bases. Germline V gives CDR1 MNHNS, CDR2 SASEGT. This CDR3 has 15 amino acids. Trimming removed 4 bases from V and 3 bases from J; junction bases left unmatched: 3. In DNA form, the CDR3 reads TGTGCCAGCAGTGCCGACAGGGGGTACACCGGGGAGCTGTTTTTT. Amino acids: CASSADRGYTGELFF.

The chain couples TRBV6-1 to TRBJ2-5; TRBD1 matches 10 bases. Per the germline V gene, CDR1 is MNHNS and CDR2 is SASEGT. There are 13 residues in the CDR3. With V trimmed by 4 bases and J by 4 bases, 0 bases remained unmatched. The CDR3: CASSGQGAETQYF. As DNA, the CDR3 is TGTGCCAGCAGTGGACAGGGGGCAGAGACCCAGTACTTC.